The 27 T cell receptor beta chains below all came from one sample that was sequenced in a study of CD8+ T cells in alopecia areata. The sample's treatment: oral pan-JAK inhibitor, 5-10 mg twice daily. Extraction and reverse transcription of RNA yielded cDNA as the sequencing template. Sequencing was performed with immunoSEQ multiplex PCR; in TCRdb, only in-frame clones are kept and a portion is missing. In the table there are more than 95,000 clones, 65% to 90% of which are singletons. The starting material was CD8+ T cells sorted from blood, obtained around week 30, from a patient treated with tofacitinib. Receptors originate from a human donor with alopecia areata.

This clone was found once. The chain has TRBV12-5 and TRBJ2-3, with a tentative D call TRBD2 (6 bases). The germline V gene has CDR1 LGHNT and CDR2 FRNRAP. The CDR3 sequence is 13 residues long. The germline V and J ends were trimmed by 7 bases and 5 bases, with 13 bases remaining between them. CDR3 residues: CASARPGGDTQYF. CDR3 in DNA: TGTGCTAGTGCCAGACCCGGGGGAGATACGCAGTATTTT.

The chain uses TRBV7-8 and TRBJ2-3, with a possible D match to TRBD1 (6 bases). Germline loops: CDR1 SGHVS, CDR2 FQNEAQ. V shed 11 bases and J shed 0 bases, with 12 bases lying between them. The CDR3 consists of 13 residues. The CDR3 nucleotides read TGTGCCGGGCAAAGGGGGAGCACAGATACGCAGTATTTT. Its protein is CAGQRGSTDTQYF. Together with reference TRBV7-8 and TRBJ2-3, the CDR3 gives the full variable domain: GAGVSQSPRYKVAKRGQDVALRCDPISGHVSLFWYQQALGQGPEFLTYFQNEAQLDKSGLPSDRFFAERPEGSVSTLKIQRTQQEDSAVYLCAGQRGSTDTQYFGPGTRLTVL.

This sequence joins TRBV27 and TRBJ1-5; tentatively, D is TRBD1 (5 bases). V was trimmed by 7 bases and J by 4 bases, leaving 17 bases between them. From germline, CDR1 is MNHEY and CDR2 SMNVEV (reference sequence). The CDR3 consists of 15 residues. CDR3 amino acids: CASTFKLGTNQPQHF. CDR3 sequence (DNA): TGTGCCAGCACCTTTAAGTTGGGGACGAATCAGCCCCAGCATTTT.

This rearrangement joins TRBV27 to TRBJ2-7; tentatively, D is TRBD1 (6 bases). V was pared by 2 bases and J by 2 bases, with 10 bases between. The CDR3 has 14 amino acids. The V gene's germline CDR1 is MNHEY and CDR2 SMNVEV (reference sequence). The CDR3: CASSLGTPTYEQYF. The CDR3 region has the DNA TGTGCCAGCAGTTTAGGGACACCGACCTACGAGCAGTACTTC.

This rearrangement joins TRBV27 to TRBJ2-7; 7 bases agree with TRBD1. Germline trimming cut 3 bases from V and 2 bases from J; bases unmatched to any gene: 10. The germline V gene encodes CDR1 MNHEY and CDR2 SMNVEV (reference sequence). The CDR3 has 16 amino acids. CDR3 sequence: CASSFLGQASPYEQYF. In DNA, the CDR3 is TGTGCCAGCAGTTTCTTAGGACAGGCCAGCCCCTACGAGCAGTACTTC.

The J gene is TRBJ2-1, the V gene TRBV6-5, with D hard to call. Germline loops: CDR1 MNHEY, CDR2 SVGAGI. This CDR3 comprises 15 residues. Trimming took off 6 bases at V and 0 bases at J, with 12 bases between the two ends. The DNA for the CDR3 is TGTGCCAGCAGACGTAGAGAGTCCTCCTACAATGAGCAGTTCTTC. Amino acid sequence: CASRRRESSYNEQFF.

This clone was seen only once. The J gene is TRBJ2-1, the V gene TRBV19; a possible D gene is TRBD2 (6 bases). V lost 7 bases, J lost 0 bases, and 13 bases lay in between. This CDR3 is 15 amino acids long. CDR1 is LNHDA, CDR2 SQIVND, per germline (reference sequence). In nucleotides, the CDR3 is TGTGCCAGTATAGCCTCAGCGGGCTCCTACAATGAGCAGTTCTTC. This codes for CASIASAGSYNEQFF.

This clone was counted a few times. CDR3 residues: CSVAGFGVREQFF. As DNA, the CDR3 is TGCAGCGTTGCAGGGTTTGGGGTACGGGAGCAGTTCTTC. The chain is built from TRBV29-1 and TRBJ2-1, with D maybe TRBD1 (5 bases). V gave up 4 bases and J gave up 10 bases, with 17 bases separating them. The CDR3 is 13 residues long. Germline CDR1 and CDR2: SQVTM and ANQGSEA.

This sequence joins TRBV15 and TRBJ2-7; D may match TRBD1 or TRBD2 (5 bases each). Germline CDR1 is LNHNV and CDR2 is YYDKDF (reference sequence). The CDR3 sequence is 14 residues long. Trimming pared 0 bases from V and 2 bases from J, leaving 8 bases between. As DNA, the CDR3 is TGTGCCACCAGCAGAGAGGGGGTAACCTACGAGCAGTACTTC. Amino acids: CATSREGVTYEQYF.

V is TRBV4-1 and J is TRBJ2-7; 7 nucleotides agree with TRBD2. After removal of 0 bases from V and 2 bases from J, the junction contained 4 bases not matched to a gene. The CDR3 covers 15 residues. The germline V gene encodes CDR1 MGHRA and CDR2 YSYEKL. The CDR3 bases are TGCGCCAGCAGCCAAGACCCGGGAGGTACCTACGAGCAGTACTTC. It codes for CASSQDPGGTYEQYF.

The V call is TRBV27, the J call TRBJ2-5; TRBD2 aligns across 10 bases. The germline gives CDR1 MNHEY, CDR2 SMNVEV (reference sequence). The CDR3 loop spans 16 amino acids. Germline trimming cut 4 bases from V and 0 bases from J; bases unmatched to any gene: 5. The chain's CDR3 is CASSSLAGDDQETQYF. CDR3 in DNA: TGTGCCAGCAGTTCCCTAGCGGGAGATGACCAAGAGACCCAGTACTTC.

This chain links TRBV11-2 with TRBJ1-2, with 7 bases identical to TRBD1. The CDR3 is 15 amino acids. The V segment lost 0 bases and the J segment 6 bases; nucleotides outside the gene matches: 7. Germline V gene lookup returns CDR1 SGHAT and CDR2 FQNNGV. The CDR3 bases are TGTGCCAGCAGCTTAGAAATCAGGGGGAATGATGGCTACACCTTC. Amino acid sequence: CASSLEIRGNDGYTF.

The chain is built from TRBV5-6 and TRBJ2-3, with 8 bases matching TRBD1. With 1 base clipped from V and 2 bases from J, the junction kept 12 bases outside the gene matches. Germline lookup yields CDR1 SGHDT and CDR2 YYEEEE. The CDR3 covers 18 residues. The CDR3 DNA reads TGTGCCAGCAGCTTGAGTTGGTTTACAGGGGGAAACACAGATACGCAGTATTTT. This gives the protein CASSLSWFTGGNTDTQYF.

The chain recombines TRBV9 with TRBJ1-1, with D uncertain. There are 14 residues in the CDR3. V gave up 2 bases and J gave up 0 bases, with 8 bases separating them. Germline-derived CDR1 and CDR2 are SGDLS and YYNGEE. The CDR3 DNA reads TGTGCCAGCAGCGTTGAAGGGATGAACACTGAAGCTTTCTTT. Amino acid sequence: CASSVEGMNTEAFF.

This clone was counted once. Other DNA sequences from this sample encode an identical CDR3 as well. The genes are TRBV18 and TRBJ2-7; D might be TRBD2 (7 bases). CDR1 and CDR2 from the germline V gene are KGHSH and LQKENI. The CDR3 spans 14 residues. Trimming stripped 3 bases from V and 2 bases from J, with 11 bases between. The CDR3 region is CASSPGGGPYEQYF. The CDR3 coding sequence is TGTGCCAGCTCACCGGGCGGGGGCCCCTACGAGCAGTACTTC.

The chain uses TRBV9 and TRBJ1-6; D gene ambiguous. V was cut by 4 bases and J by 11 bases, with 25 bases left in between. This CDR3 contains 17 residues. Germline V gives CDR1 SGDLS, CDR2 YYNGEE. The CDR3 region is CASSPPMAAGQDPPLHF. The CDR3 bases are TGTGCCAGCAGCCCCCCCATGGCTGCCGGCCAGGATCCACCCCTCCACTTT.

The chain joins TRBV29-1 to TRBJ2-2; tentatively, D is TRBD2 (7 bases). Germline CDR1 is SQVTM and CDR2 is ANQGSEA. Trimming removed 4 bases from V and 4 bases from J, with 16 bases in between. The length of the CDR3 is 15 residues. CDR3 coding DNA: TGCAGCGTTGCTCGGGCGGGGGACACCACCGGGGAGCTGTTTTTT. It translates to CSVARAGDTTGELFF.

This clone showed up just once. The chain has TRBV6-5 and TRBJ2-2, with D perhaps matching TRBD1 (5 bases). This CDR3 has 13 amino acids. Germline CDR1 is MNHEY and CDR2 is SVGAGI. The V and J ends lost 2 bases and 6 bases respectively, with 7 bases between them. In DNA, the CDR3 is TGTGCCAGCAGTTACCAGGGTTCCGGGGAGCTGTTTTTT. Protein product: CASSYQGSGELFF.

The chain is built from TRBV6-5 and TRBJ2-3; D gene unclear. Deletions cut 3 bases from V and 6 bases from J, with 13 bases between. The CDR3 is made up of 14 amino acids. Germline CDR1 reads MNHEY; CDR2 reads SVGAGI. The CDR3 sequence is CASSYSTARDTQYF. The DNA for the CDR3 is TGTGCCAGCAGTTATTCCACCGCCAGGGATACGCAGTATTTT.

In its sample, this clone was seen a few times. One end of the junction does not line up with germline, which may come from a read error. Written as DNA, the CDR3 is TGTGCCAGCAGCCAAGTAGCGGGGGCCTACGAGCAGTACTTC. Translating it yields CASSQVAGAYEQYF. The V gene is TRBV4-1, the J gene TRBJ2-7; 9 nucleotides line up with TRBD2. Germline V gene lookup returns CDR1 MGHRA and CDR2 YSYEKL. This CDR3 contains 14 residues.

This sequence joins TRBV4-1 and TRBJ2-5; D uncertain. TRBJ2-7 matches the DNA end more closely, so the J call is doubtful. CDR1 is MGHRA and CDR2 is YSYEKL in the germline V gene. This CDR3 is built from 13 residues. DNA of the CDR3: TGCGCCAGCAGCCAAGGCGACACCTACGAGCAGTACTTC. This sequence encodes CASSQGDTYEQYF.

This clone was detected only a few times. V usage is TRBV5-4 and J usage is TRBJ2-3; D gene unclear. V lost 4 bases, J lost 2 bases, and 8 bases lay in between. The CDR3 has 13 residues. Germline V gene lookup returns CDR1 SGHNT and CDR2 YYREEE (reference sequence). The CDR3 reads CASSAGPTDTQYF. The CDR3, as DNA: TGTGCCAGCAGCGCCGGACCCACAGATACGCAGTATTTT.

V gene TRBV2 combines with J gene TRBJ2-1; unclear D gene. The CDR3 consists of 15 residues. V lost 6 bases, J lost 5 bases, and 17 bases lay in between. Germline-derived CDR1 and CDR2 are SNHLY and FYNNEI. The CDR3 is CASSLSGIGDNEQFF. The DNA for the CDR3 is TGTGCCAGCAGCCTGAGTGGGATCGGAGACAATGAGCAGTTCTTC. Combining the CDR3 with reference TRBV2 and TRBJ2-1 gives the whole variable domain EPEVTQTPSHQVTQMGQEVILRCVPISNHLYFYWYRQILGQKVEFLVSFYNNEISEKSEIFDDQFSVERPDGSNFTLKIRSTKLEDSAMYFCASSLSGIGDNEQFFGPGTRLTVL.

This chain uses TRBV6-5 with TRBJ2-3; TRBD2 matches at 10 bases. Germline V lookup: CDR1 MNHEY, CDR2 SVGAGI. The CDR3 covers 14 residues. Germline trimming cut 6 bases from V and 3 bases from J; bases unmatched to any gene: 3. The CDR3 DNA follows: TGTGCCAGCAGACTAGCGGGAATAACAGATACGCAGTATTTT. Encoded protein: CASRLAGITDTQYF.

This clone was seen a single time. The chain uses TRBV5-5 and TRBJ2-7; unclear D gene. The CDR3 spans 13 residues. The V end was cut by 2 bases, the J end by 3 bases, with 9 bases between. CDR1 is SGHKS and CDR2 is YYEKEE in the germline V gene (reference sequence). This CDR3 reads CASSFGSFYEQYF. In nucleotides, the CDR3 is TGTGCCAGCAGCTTTGGCAGCTTCTACGAGCAGTACTTC.

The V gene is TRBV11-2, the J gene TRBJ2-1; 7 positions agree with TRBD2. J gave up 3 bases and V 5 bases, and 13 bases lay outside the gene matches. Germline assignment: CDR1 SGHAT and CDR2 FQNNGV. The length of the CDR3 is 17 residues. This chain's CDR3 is CASSPGTTRFFYNEQFF. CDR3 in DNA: TGTGCCAGCAGCCCCGGGACTACCCGTTTCTTCTACAATGAGCAGTTCTTC.

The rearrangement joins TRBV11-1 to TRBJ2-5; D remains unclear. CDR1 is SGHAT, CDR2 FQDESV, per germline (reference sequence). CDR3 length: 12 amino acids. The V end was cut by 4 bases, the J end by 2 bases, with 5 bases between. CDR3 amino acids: CASSWYQETQYF. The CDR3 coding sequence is TGTGCCAGCAGCTGGTATCAAGAGACCCAGTACTTC.